This T cell receptor beta chain is from a study of OX40 agonist ivuxolimab in advanced cancers. TCRdb keeps only in-frame clones here, not all; method: immunoSEQ multiplex PCR. This table holds 20,000 to 25,000 clones, under 85% found once. The V gene lost 0 bases and the J gene lost 5 bases, with 12 bases spanning the gap. Germline CDR1 is MNHEY and CDR2 is SVGAGI. This CDR3 is built from 15 residues. The sample was CD4+ or CD8+ T cells sorted from blood, taken in a trial of the OX40 agonist ivuxolimab. The sequence came from an adult with an advanced solid tumor such as melanoma, head and neck, liver or kidney cancer. This sequence joins TRBV6-5 and TRBJ2-3; TRBD2 is a possible D gene (7 bases). The CDR3 protein is CASSYSGGAGDTQYF. The CDR3 nucleotides read TGTGCCAGCAGTTACTCTGGGGGGGCTGGAGATACGCAGTATTTT.